In this sample, the clone carrying this T cell receptor (beta chain) turned up a few times. The antigen is not known. The sample is drawn from a study of cytomegalovirus exposure and HLA in healthy donors. Whole-study findings and limits: For presence/absence analyses, sequencing depth was assumed to be roughly uniform across donors. Compared with the roughly 700-donor mean, an Asian-associated ancestry cluster reportedly had fewer N-insertions, according to a later analysis. Specific recognition of CMV antigens was confirmed in vitro for a few chains (all CMV-associated).

Germline lookup yields CDR1 SGHKS and CDR2 YYEKEE (reference sequence). This CDR3 spans 15 amino acids. Trimming took off 4 bases at V and 2 bases at J, with 14 bases between the two ends. Vbeta (60) and Jbeta (13) primers were used in the PCR. Profiled with immunoSEQ multiplex PCR; TCRdb holds only in-frame clones, not every one. This sample has approximately 170,000 clones, with about four fifths found just once. V gene TRBV5-5 combines with J gene TRBJ2-3; TRBD1 is a possible D gene (6 bases). Input material: PBMCs. This receptor was obtained from a man aged 30 to 45 in good health and CMV-seropositive. The CDR3 sequence is CASSLGGTNTDTQYF. CDR3 DNA sequence: TGTGCCAGCAGCCTAGGGGGTACAAACACAGATACGCAGTATTTT.